Listed here are 28 T cell receptor beta chains from one sample, sequenced in a study of T cell clonotyping in hematopoietic cell transplantation. Data came from immunoSEQ multiplex PCR; TCRdb stores just in-frame clones and leaves some out. The sample carries over 10,000 clones, roughly 84% recorded once. Noted time point: recipient sample about 28 days before transplant, after cytoreduction. The sequencing used peripheral blood mononuclear cells, collected before stem cell transplant. The receptors were sampled from a man aged 55 to 70 with acute myeloid leukemia. Some clones in this sample may be carry-over from other donors' samples.

The CDR3: CASSEGPTGVKKETQYF. The CDR3 DNA reads as TGTGCCAGCAGTGAAGGGCCGACAGGGGTTAAAAAAGAGACCCAGTACTTC. The chain has TRBV2 and TRBJ2-5, with 8 bases identical to TRBD1. The CDR3 extends over 17 amino acids. Germline V gene lookup returns CDR1 SNHLY and CDR2 FYNNEI. V gave up 1 base and J gave up 3 bases; unmatched junction bases: 10.

V and J are TRBV5-1 and TRBJ2-7; 8 bases align to TRBD1. Germline lookup yields CDR1 SGHRS and CDR2 YFSETQ. With 0 bases clipped from V and 7 bases from J, the junction kept 12 bases outside the gene matches. The CDR3 runs to 16 residues. The CDR3 loop reads CASSLVIGQGPREQYF. The CDR3 region has the DNA TGCGCCAGCAGCTTGGTTATCGGACAGGGACCGAGGGAGCAGTACTTC. Together with reference TRBV5-1 and TRBJ2-7, the CDR3 gives the full variable domain: KAGVTQTPRYLIKTRGQQVTLSCSPISGHRSVSWYQQTPGQGLQFLFEYFSETQRNKGNFPGRFSGRQFSNSRSEMNVSTLELGDSALYLCASSLVIGQGPREQYFGPGTRLTVT.

This clone was found once. The chain couples TRBV5-1 to TRBJ1-1; D gene uncertain. V lost 3 bases and J lost 6, with 12 bases in between. CDR3 length: 13 residues. Germline V gene lookup returns CDR1 SGHRS and CDR2 YFSETQ. The CDR3 coding sequence is TGCGCCAGCAGCTCCCGGGAGAGGGCTGAAGCTTTCTTT. Translating gives CASSSRERAEAFF. Drawing the rest from reference TRBV5-1 and TRBJ1-1, the complete variable domain is KAGVTQTPRYLIKTRGQQVTLSCSPISGHRSVSWYQQTPGQGLQFLFEYFSETQRNKGNFPGRFSGRQFSNSRSEMNVSTLELGDSALYLCASSSRERAEAFFGQGTRLTVV.

This chain uses TRBV6-5 with TRBJ2-2; D is perhaps TRBD1 (6 bases). The CDR3 spans 15 residues. Germline values: CDR1 MNHEY, CDR2 SVGAGI. Trimming removed 6 bases at V and 6 bases at J, with 17 bases between. CDR3 nucleotide sequence: TGTGCCAGCAGCCCGACAGGCTCCGGATCCGGGGAGCTGTTTTTT. It specifies CASSPTGSGSGELFF.

The V call is TRBV9, the J call TRBJ1-1, with D perhaps TRBD1 (5 bases). The CDR3 contains 14 residues. V was pared by 2 bases and J by 3 bases, with 11 bases between. Per the germline V gene, CDR1 is SGDLS and CDR2 is YYNGEE. Written as DNA, the CDR3 is TGTGCCAGCAGCGTCTCGGGACTTCACACTGAAGCTTTCTTT. Encoded protein: CASSVSGLHTEAFF.

The chain is built from TRBV25-1 and TRBJ1-4, with a tentative D call TRBD1 (5 bases). Germline CDR1 and CDR2: MGHDK and SYGVNS. The ends were cut back, 2 bases at V and 5 bases at J, with 15 bases in the middle. The CDR3 has 16 amino acids. CDR3 in DNA: TGTGCCAGCAGTGAAGTGGTGGGGCTTGGGAATGAAAAACTGTTTTTT. Protein: CASSEVVGLGNEKLFF.

V usage is TRBV11-2 and J usage is TRBJ1-1, with unresolved D. Germline lookup yields CDR1 SGHAT and CDR2 FQNNGV. This CDR3 contains 14 residues. V was clipped by 1 base and J by 0 bases, with 6 bases between them. CDR3 loop: CASSLVGMNTEAFF. The CDR3 bases are TGTGCCAGCAGCTTAGTTGGGATGAACACTGAAGCTTTCTTT.

This clone was recorded a few times. The V and J genes are TRBV5-4 and TRBJ1-2; D is unclear. V was pared by 0 bases and J by 6 bases, with 12 bases between. The CDR3 loop spans 14 amino acids. CDR1 SGHNT and CDR2 YYREEE come from the germline V gene (reference sequence). The CDR3 DNA follows: TGTGCCAGCAGCTTGGGAGTGCTGAATGATGGCTACACCTTC. Translated: CASSLGVLNDGYTF.

V usage is TRBV19 and J usage is TRBJ1-2, with D perhaps TRBD1 (6 bases). The CDR3 runs 12 residues. Trimming removed 10 bases from V and 2 bases from J, with 11 bases in between. Germline V CDR1 and CDR2: LNHDA, SQIVND (reference sequence). This CDR3 reads CATEDRNYGYTF. CDR3 nucleotide sequence: TGTGCCACAGAGGACAGAAACTATGGCTACACCTTC.

The chain uses TRBV11-1 and TRBJ2-5, with 12 bases lining up with TRBD2. The V and J ends lost 6 bases and 5 bases, in that order; junction bases with no gene match: 7. The germline V gene has CDR1 SGHAT and CDR2 FQDESV (reference sequence). The CDR3 contains 15 residues. The CDR3 here is CASRSRTSGDETQYF. In DNA form, the CDR3 reads TGTGCCAGCAGATCTCGGACTAGCGGGGATGAGACCCAGTACTTC.

The chain couples TRBV4-1 to TRBJ1-1, with 9 bases that match TRBD1. The V gene end was trimmed by 6 bases and the J gene end by 5 bases; junction bases not matched to a gene: 4. Germline assignment: CDR1 MGHRA and CDR2 YSYEKL. This CDR3 contains 13 residues. CDR3 sequence reads: CASRDRGGTEAFF. CDR3 DNA: TGCGCCAGCAGAGACAGGGGGGGAACTGAAGCTTTCTTT.

The V and J genes are TRBV9 and TRBJ1-6; no firm D call. The V end lost 6 bases, the J end lost 4 bases, and 11 bases lay between the germline ends. CDR1 SGDLS and CDR2 YYNGEE come from the germline V gene. The CDR3 is made up of 14 amino acids. The CDR3 DNA reads as TGTGCCAGCAACCTAGACGGGTATAATTCACCCCTCCACTTT. Translating it yields CASNLDGYNSPLHF.

This clone came up a few times. The chain is built from TRBV7-2 and TRBJ2-5; 13 bases are shared with TRBD2. CDR1 SGHTA and CDR2 FQGNSA come from the germline V gene. The CDR3 loop spans 19 amino acids. Germline trimming cut 5 bases from V and 6 bases from J; bases unmatched to any gene: 18. For the CDR3, the DNA is TGTGCCAGCAGCCCCCAGACTAGCGGGGGGACAAAGGCCCCTAAGACCCAGTACTTC. It codes for CASSPQTSGGTKAPKTQYF.

This clone was picked up a small number of times. This sequence joins TRBV10-3 and TRBJ2-7; 11 bases line up with TRBD2. CDR3 length: 15 amino acids. V lost 3 bases and J lost 6; bases outside the gene matches: 7. Germline CDR1 reads ENHRY; CDR2 reads SYGVKD. The CDR3 reads CAISEISGGACEQYF. The CDR3 nucleotides read TGTGCCATCAGTGAAATTAGCGGGGGGGCCTGCGAGCAGTACTTC.

The rearrangement uses TRBV5-1 and TRBJ2-2; a weak D match, TRBD1 (6 bases). Trimming stripped 1 base from V and 4 bases from J, with 11 bases between. The CDR3 runs 15 residues. The germline gives CDR1 SGHRS, CDR2 YFSETQ. CDR3 amino acids: CASSLRTEGTGELFF. CDR3 coding DNA: TGCGCCAGCAGCTTGCGGACAGAAGGCACCGGGGAGCTGTTTTTT.

The V call is TRBV2, the J call TRBJ1-6; D is ambiguous. The germline gives CDR1 SNHLY, CDR2 FYNNEI. The V gene lost 1 base and the J gene lost 4 bases, with 5 bases spanning the gap. This CDR3 comprises 14 residues. CDR3 sequence (DNA): TGTGCCAGCAGTGAAGAGATGTATAATTCACCCCTCCACTTT. Translation gives CASSEEMYNSPLHF.

The rearrangement uses TRBV30 and TRBJ1-3, with D unresolved. The CDR3 contains 15 residues. Trimming cost V 0 bases and J 0 bases, with 9 bases left between them. Germline V gives CDR1 GTSNPN, CDR2 SVGIG (reference sequence). CDR3 sequence reads: CAWSVRWVSGNTIYF. The DNA of the CDR3 is TGTGCCTGGAGTGTACGGTGGGTCTCTGGAAACACCATATATTTT.

The rearrangement links TRBV4-1 to TRBJ1-2; D gene uncertain. Trimming stripped 1 base from V and 4 bases from J, with 13 bases between. Germline lookup yields CDR1 MGHRA and CDR2 YSYEKL. CDR3 length equals 15 residues. CDR3 DNA sequence: TGCGCCAGCAGCCAAGTTGTTGGGAATTTCTATGGCTACACCTTC. It is translated as CASSQVVGNFYGYTF.

V is TRBV27 and J is TRBJ2-6, with 8 bases fitting TRBD1. The trim removed 6 bases at V and 0 bases at J, leaving 7 bases unmatched. The CDR3 sequence is 17 residues long. The germline V gene has CDR1 MNHEY and CDR2 SMNVEV (reference sequence). The CDR3 is CASRPGQADSGANVLTF. Here the CDR3 DNA reads TGTGCCAGCAGACCGGGACAGGCTGACTCTGGGGCCAACGTCCTGACTTTC.

V usage is TRBV6-5 and J usage is TRBJ1-5, with unresolved D. The V and J ends lost 2 bases and 7 bases respectively, with 12 bases between them. The CDR3 runs to 14 residues. CDR1 MNHEY and CDR2 SVGAGI come from the germline V gene. The CDR3 nucleotides read TGTGCCAGCAGTTACGGCGGGTCTGGCCAGCCCCAGCATTTT. This codes for CASSYGGSGQPQHF.

V usage is TRBV29-1 and J usage is TRBJ2-1, with 13 bases fitting TRBD2. V lost 7 bases and J lost 4; bases outside the gene matches: 10. This CDR3 has 16 amino acids. Germline V gene data show CDR1 as SQVTM and CDR2 as ANQGSEA. The CDR3 bases are TGCAGCGGCTTGACGACTAGCGGGGGGTTGTACAATGAGCAGTTCTTC. This codes for CSGLTTSGGLYNEQFF.

This clone was observed once. The chain has TRBV5-4 and TRBJ1-3; D is undetermined. Trimming left V 2 bases short and J 0 bases short, with 9 bases between. There are 15 residues in the CDR3. Germline CDR1 SGHNT, CDR2 YYREEE (reference sequence). The CDR3 protein is CASSLWANSGNTIYF. CDR3 nucleotides: TGTGCCAGCAGCTTATGGGCTAACTCTGGAAACACCATATATTTT.

The gene calls are TRBV9 and TRBJ1-2, with a tentative D call TRBD1 (6 bases). CDR3 length: 16 amino acids. Germline CDR1 is SGDLS and CDR2 is YYNGEE. Trimming pared 4 bases from V and 0 bases from J, leaving 16 bases between. The CDR3 coding sequence is TGTGCCAGCAGCAAGGGACATAGGGGTTCTAACTATGGCTACACCTTC. Amino acid sequence: CASSKGHRGSNYGYTF. The full variable domain, rest sourced from reference TRBV9 and TRBJ1-2, is DSGVTQTPKHLITATGQRVTLRCSPRSGDLSVYWYQQSLDQGLQFLIQYYNGEERAKGNILERFSAQQFPDLHSELNLSSLELGDSALYFCASSKGHRGSNYGYTFGSGTRLTVV.

Only a few counts were recorded for this clone. This sample also contains other DNA sequences that code for the same CDR3. This chain uses TRBV5-1 with TRBJ2-7; D perhaps matches TRBD1 (5 bases). The germline V gene encodes CDR1 SGHRS and CDR2 YFSETQ. The length of the CDR3 is 12 residues. V was cut by 5 bases and J by 2 bases, with 8 bases left in between. Here the CDR3 reads CASRTEAYEQYF. CDR3 DNA sequence: TGCGCCAGCAGGACAGAGGCCTACGAGCAGTACTTC.

Within the sample, this clone is medium-sized. J is TRBJ2-1 and V is TRBV11-2, with TRBD2 matching over 7 bases. J gave up 3 bases and V 3 bases, and 14 bases lay outside the gene matches. The CDR3 length is 18 residues. Germline loops: CDR1 SGHAT, CDR2 FQNNGV. CDR3 amino acids: CASSLAPLLGLYYNEQFF. CDR3 DNA sequence: TGTGCCAGCAGCTTGGCTCCCCTCCTGGGACTATACTACAATGAGCAGTTCTTC.

J is TRBJ1-2 and V is TRBV6-5; tentative D call: TRBD1 (5 bases). The CDR3 consists of 14 residues. The germline gives CDR1 MNHEY, CDR2 SVGAGI. The V and J ends lost 2 bases and 6 bases respectively, with 13 bases between them. The CDR3 here is CASSYIAGGHGYTF. CDR3 sequence (DNA): TGTGCCAGCAGTTACATCGCGGGGGGTCATGGCTACACCTTC.

DNA for the CDR3: TGCAGTGCCGCGCCAGAGACCATAACTAACTATTATGGCTACACCTTC. Translation: CSAAPETITNYYGYTF. The chain has TRBV29-1 and TRBJ1-2; D unclear. The CDR3 contains 16 residues. Germline V gives CDR1 SQVTM, CDR2 ANQGSEA.

The chain combines TRBV5-1 with TRBJ2-5, with 7 bases aligning to TRBD1. The V gene end was trimmed by 4 bases and the J gene end by 1 base; junction bases not matched to a gene: 4. This CDR3 has 14 residues. Germline lookup yields CDR1 SGHRS and CDR2 YFSETQ. CDR3 coding DNA: TGCGCCAGCAGCGGGGGACAGCCCCAAGAGACCCAGTACTTC. Its protein product is CASSGGQPQETQYF.